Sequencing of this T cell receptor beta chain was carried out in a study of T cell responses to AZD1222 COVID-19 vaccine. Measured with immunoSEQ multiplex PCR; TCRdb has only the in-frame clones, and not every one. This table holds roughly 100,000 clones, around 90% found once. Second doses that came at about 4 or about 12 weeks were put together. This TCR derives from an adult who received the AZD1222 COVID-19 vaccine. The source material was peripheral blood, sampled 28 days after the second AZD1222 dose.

This CDR3 reads CASSQSGQTNSPLHF. DNA for the CDR3: TGTGCCAGCAGCCAAAGCGGACAGACCAATTCACCCCTCCACTTT. V is TRBV7-2 and J is TRBJ1-6, with a tentative D call TRBD1 (6 bases). CDR1 and CDR2 from the germline V gene are SGHTA and FQGNSA. The CDR3 runs to 15 residues. V lost 5 bases, J lost 7 bases, and 15 bases lay in between. Drawing the rest from reference TRBV7-2 and TRBJ1-6, the complete variable domain is GAGVSQSPSNKVTEKGKDVELRCDPISGHTALYWYRQSLGQGLEFLIYFQGNSAPDKSGLPSDRFSAERTGGSVSTLTIQRTQQEDSAVYLCASSQSGQTNSPLHFGNGTRLTVT.